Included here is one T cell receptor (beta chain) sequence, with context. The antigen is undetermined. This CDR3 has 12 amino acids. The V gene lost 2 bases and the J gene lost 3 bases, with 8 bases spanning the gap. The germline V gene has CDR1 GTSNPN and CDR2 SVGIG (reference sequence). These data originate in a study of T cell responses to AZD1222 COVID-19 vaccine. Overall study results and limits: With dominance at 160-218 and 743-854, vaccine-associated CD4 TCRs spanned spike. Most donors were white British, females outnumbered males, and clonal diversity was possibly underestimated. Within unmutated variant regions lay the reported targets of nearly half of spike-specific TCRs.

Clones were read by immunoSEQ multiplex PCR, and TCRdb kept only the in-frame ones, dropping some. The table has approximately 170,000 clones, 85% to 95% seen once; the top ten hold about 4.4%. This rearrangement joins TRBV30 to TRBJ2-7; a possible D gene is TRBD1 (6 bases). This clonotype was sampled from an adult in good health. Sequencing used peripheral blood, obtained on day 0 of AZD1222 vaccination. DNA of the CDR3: TGTGCCTGGAGTACACAGGGCTACGAGCAGTACTTC. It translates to CAWSTQGYEQYF.